This TCR beta chain derives from a study of graft-versus-host responses after intestinal transplantation. Study-level findings and limits: Circulating GvH clones peaking coincided with falling HvG clones soon after transplant.

Once graft tissue had been processed, intraepithelial and lamina propria lymphocytes were released. The CDR3 is 17 amino acids. V shed 5 bases, J shed 1 base, and the junction held 12 bases outside the gene matches. Per the germline V gene, CDR1 is SNHLY and CDR2 is FYNNEI. Generated by immunoSEQ multiplex PCR, the TCRdb table keeps only in-frame clones and is missing some. The table has about 15,000 clones, about 68% seen once. About this clone itself: Its specificity is unknown.

This TCR derives from a human patient who received an intestinal transplant, so some T cells may come from the graft donor. The chain links TRBV2 to TRBJ2-3; TRBD2 agrees at 7 bases. Here the sequenced sample was ileum tissue, taken 650 to 700 days after intestinal transplantation. Here the CDR3 reads CASSRGLRGAGTDTQYF. The CDR3 bases are TGTGCCAGCAGTAGGGGACTACGCGGAGCGGGCACAGATACGCAGTATTTT.